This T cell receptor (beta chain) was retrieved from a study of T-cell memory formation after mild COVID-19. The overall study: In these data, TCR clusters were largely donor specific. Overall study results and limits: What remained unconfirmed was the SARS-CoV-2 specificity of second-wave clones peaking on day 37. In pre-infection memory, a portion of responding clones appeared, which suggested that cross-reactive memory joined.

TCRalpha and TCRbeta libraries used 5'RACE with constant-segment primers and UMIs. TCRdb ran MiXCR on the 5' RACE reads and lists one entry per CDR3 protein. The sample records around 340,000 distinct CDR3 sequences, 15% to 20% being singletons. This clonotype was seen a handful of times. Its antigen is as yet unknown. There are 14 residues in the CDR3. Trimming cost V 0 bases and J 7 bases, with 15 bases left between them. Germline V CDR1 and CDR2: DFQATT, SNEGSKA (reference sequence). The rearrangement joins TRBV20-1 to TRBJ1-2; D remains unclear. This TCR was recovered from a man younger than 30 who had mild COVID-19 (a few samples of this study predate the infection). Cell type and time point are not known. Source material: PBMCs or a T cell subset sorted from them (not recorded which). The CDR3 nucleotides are TGCAGTGCTAGAGATCAGGATCTGTTGGTTGGCTACACCTTC. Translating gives CSARDQDLLVGYTF.